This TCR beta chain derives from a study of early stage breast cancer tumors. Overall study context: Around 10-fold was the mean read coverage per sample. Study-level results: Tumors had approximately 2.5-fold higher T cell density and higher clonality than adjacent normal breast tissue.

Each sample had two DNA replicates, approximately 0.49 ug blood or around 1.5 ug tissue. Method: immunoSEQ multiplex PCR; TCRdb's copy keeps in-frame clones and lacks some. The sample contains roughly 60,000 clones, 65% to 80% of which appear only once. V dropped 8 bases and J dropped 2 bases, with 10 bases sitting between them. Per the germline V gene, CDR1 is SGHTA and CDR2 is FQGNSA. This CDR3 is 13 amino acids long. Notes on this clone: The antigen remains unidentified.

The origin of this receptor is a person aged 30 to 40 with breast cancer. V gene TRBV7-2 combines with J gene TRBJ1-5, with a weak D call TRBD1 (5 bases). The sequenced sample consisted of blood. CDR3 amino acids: CASAWGGNQPQHF. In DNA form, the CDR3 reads TGTGCCAGCGCCTGGGGGGGCAATCAGCCCCAGCATTTT.